The following is a T cell receptor (beta chain) sequence with its context. This clonotype has at least ten counts. The antigen this receptor binds is unknown. The input lacks base qualities; no much larger clone sits a single base away. The receptor library was made with RACE. The sequencer was a NextSeq 500. During library preparation, unique molecular identifiers were attached to individual cDNA molecules so that TCRs could be counted quantitatively and reproducibly. For every blood RNA sample, sequencing covered both the TCR alpha and TCR beta chains. The study's processing was this. A median of around 100,000 TCRs per sample was observed, with a range of about 20,000 to 700,000. The Decombinator software suite was used to annotate V, J and CDR3 in the TCR reads. To make PS versus PT1 abundance plots, every sample was subsampled to the same number of TCRs (28,000). TCRs were defined as expanded if absent before sensitization and observed at least eight times at the 2-week time point. TCRdb reanalyzed the raw reads on its own, using fastp at Q25 for trimming and MiXCR for clone calling, and kept in-frame beta chains. Every CDR3 protein is listed once, alongside the most common genes and DNA of its rows. The authors' filters were not applied to this entry. This sample gives about 40,000 distinct CDR3 sequences in total; about 10% of them show up just once. Approximately 6.3% of the sample goes to the ten largest clones.

Interpreted using the paper, the time point label stands for: pre-sensitization, week 0. This specimen's treatment or condition label, interpreted: therapeutic diphenylcyclopropenone sensitization with weekly scalp DPC. At every patch-test visit, the blood draw took place before the patch test was put on. To be eligible, patients had to be aged 18 to 70, diagnosed with alopecia and judged suitable for DPC therapy, while pregnant patients were excluded. Total RNA was extracted from unfractionated whole blood that had been collected in Tempus Blood RNA tubes. From the germline V gene, CDR1 is SNHLY and CDR2 is FYNNEI. The trim is 1 base for V and 9 bases for J, with a gap of 13 bases between the germline ends. The CDR3 contains 15 residues, cysteine and phenylalanine counted. The read is trimmed to its CDR3 DNA, 45 bases read in frame from base 1. This sample stems from a study of human T cells and chemical hapten exposure (dated by TCRdb to the early 2020s). A note on the overall study: For sensitization, 2% DPC in acetone was applied to a 2 cm by 2 cm area of upper inner arm skin. Throughout the approximately 24-week study period, patients were also given weekly therapeutic DPC doses on the scalp. Patch testing was done on the upper back using Finn chambers containing 0.01% DPC, and results were scored after 6 days according to International Contact Dermatitis Research Group standards. Alopecia areata with under or over 50% scalp involvement, alopecia totalis and alopecia universalis were represented in the patient cohort, which was mostly female. Libraries were pooled for sequencing, and variation in per-sample TCR yields was attributed mainly to small differences in library volumes within the pool. Peripheral blood TCR repertoire changes were tracked in vivo in alopecia patients during primary and secondary sensitization to the hapten diphenylcyclopropenone (DPC). Blood was sampled from patients pre-sensitization (week 0) and at 2, 6 and about 24 weeks after DPC sensitization. Twenty-nine alopecia patients gave blood for TCR sequencing at one to four time points (pre-sensitization, 2, 6 and 24 weeks). Broad study findings and their caveats: The number of TCRs above 1 in 1000 frequency did not change with DPC sensitization; there was no evidence of global repertoire structure alterations. Because every patient had alopecia, a presumed autoimmune disease, the patients' immune response might differ from that of healthy individuals. After repeated subsampling, the strength of the expansion versus patch-test correlation and the threshold at which it became significant changed. Significantly more large CDR3 similarity clusters were formed by expanded TCRs than by pre-sensitization or healthy control sets, consistent with antigen-driven responses. Patch test score correlated positively with the number of PT1 expanded TCRs, reaching significance at thresholds 8, 16 and 32 but not at 4.

The receptor was isolated from a man aged 25 to 45 with alopecia areata. Some clones in this sample may be carry-over from other donors' samples. The sequence links TRBV2 to TRBJ1-6, with the D gene too uncertain to name. Material: whole blood, obtained in connection with sensitization to the hapten diphenylcyclopropenone (DPC). The nucleotides read TGTGCCAGCAGTGAAGAGTACAGTGGTGGTTCACCCCTCCACTTT. Its translation is CASSEEYSGGSPLHF.